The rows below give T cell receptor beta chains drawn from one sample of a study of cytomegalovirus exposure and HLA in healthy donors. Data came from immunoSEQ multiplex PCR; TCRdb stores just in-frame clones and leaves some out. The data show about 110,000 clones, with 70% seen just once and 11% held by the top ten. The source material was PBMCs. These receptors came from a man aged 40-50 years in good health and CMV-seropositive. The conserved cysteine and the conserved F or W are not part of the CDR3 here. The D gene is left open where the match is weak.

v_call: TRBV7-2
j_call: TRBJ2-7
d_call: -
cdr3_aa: ASSLGGAGPTYEQY

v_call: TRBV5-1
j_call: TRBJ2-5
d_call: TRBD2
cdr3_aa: ASSGLAAQETQY

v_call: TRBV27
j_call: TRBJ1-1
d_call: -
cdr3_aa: ASSYQGMNTEAF

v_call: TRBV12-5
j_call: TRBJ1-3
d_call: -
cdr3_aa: ASGLGDRFSGNTIY

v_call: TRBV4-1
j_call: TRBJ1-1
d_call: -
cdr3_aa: ASSQDFGETEAF

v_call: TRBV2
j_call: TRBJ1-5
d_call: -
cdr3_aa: ASSVTGGGQPQH

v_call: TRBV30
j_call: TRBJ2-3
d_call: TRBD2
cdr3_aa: AWSVTGGAGDTQY

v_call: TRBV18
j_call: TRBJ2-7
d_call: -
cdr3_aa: ASSPTSGGGGDEQY

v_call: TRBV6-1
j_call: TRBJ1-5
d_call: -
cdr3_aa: ASSQDSVFQPQH

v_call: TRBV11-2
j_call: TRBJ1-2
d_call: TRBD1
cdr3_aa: ASSLEPGGGYT

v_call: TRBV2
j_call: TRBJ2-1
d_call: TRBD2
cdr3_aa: ASSVAGGGNEQF

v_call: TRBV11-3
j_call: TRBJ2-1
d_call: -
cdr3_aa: ASSLIADNEQF

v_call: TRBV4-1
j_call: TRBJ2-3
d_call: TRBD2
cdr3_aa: ASSQGRSGRVGTDTQY

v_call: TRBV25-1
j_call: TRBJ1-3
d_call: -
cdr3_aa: AKWAVQPYSGNTIY

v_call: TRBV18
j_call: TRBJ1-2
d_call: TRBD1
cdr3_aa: ASSQGQVFGYT

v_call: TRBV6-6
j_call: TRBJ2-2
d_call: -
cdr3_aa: ASSQREELF

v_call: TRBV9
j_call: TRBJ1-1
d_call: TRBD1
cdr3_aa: ASSGRGPDVNTEAF

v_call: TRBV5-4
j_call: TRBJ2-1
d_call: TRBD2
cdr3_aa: ASSLGLADYNEQF

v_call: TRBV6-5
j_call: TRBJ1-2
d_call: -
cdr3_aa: ASSYSPQGLLGYT

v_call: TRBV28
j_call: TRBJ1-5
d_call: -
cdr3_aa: ASSPSRGGGQPQH

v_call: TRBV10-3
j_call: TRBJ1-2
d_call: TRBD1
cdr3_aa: AISEGTANYGYT

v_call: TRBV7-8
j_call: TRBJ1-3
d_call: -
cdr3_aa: ASSGGQGNTIY